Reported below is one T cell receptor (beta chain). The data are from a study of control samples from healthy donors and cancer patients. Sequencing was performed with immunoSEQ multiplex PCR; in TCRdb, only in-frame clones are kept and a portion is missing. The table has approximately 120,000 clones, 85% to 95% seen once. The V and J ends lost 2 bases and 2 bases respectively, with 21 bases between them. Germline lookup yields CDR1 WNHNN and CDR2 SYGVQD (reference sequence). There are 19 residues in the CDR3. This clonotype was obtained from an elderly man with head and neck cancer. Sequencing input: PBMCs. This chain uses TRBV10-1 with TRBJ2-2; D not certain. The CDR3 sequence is CASSENLAGRYDNTGELFF. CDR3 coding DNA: TGCGCCAGCAGTGAGAACCTCGCAGGACGCTATGATAACACCGGGGAGCTGTTTTTT.